Sequencing of this T cell receptor beta chain was carried out in a study of blood T cell repertoires in COVID-19. The overall study: Italy, Spain and the United States were the sources of the convalescent and acute COVID-19 samples. From T cells, B-cell-depleted T cells, or PBMCs came the material, which was cDNA or gDNA.

V trimming: 4 bases; J trimming: 7 bases; junction bases outside the gene matches: 5. The CDR3 covers 14 residues. The germline gives CDR1 SGDLS, CDR2 YYNGEE. Sequencing was performed with immunoSEQ multiplex PCR; in TCRdb, only in-frame clones are kept and a portion is missing. The data contain roughly 68,000 clones, about 81% of them seen just once; the ten biggest clones take up around 9.2%. The material sequenced was peripheral blood. The V and J genes are TRBV9 and TRBJ2-1; 10 bases match TRBD1. This TCR came from a human donor in a cohort sampled during active COVID-19. The CDR3 is CASSLGTGENEQFF. CDR3 DNA sequence: TGTGCCAGCAGCCTCGGGACAGGGGAAAATGAGCAGTTCTTC. Supplemented by reference TRBV9 and TRBJ2-1, the full variable domain reads DSGVTQTPKHLITATGQRVTLRCSPRSGDLSVYWYQQSLDQGLQFLIQYYNGEERAKGNILERFSAQQFPDLHSELNLSSLELGDSALYFCASSLGTGENEQFFGPGTRLTVL.